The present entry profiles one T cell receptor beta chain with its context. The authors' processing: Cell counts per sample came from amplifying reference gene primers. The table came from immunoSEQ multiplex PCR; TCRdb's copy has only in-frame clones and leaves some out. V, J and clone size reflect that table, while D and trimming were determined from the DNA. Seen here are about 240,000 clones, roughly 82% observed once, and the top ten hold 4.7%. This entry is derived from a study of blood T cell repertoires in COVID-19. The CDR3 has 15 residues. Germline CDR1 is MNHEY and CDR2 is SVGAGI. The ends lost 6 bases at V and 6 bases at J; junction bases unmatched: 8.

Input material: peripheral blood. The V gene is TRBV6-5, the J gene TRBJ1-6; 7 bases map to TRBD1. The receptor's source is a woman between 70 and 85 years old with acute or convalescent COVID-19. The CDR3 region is CASRVGQALNSPLHF. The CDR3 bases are TGTGCCAGCAGAGTAGGACAGGCCCTTAATTCACCCCTCCACTTT.